This T cell receptor (beta chain) comes out of a study of blood T cell repertoires in COVID-19. Overall study context: The United States, Italy and Spain were the sources of the acute and convalescent COVID-19 samples. The analysed material was cDNA or gDNA that came from T cells, B-cell-depleted T cells, or PBMCs.

With 3 bases clipped from V and 6 bases from J, the junction kept 8 bases outside the gene matches. CDR3 length: 16 amino acids. The germline CDR1 and CDR2 sequences are SGHRS and YFSETQ. Per the authors' pipeline: Amplification of reference gene primers was used by the study to estimate nucleated cell counts. The table came from immunoSEQ multiplex PCR; TCRdb's copy has only in-frame clones and leaves some out. Clonal size and the V and J genes are those of that table, whereas D and trimming came from the DNA. The sample lists 310,000 or so clones, approximately 85% occurring once. This clonotype originated in a woman aged 45-65 years with acute or convalescent COVID-19. The sequencing sample was made of peripheral blood. This chain uses TRBV5-1 with TRBJ2-7, with 14 bases that match TRBD2. The CDR3 sequence: CASSSGTSGRRGEQYF. The CDR3 region has the DNA TGCGCCAGCAGCTCCGGGACTAGCGGGAGAAGGGGCGAGCAGTACTTC.